These 10 T cell receptor beta chains originate from one sample sequenced in a study of cytomegalovirus exposure and HLA in healthy donors. The data were produced by immunoSEQ multiplex PCR, yet TCRdb's version contains in-frame clones alone and is incomplete. This table has 50,000 to 65,000 clones, just under 95% appearing once. The specimen sequenced was PBMCs. The origin of the receptors is a woman between 18 and 29 years old in good health and CMV-seropositive.

The CDR3 region is CAISDLAGDAYEQYF. The DNA of the CDR3 is TGTGCCATCAGCGACCTAGCGGGGGATGCCTACGAGCAGTACTTC. This chain uses TRBV10-3 with TRBJ2-7; 10 positions agree with TRBD2. The CDR3 is made up of 15 amino acids. Trimming took 6 bases from V and 2 from J; bases not matched to a gene: 7. Germline values: CDR1 ENHRY, CDR2 SYGVKD.

The CDR3 reads CASRAGITRGYTF. The CDR3, as DNA: TGTGCCAGCAGAGCCGGGATTACGCGGGGCTACACCTTC. V gene TRBV28 combines with J gene TRBJ1-2; no clear D. Deletions cut 6 bases from V and 8 bases from J, with 16 bases between. Germline loops: CDR1 MDHEN, CDR2 SYDVKM. This CDR3 is built from 13 residues.

The chain has TRBV7-9 and TRBJ2-7; D not certain. CDR1 SEHNR and CDR2 FQNEAQ come from the germline V gene (reference sequence). With 5 bases removed from V and 5 bases from J, the gap between germline ends came to 16 bases. This CDR3 contains 14 residues. The CDR3 loop reads CASSDATGSHEQYF. As DNA, the CDR3 is TGTGCCAGCAGCGACGCGACGGGTTCCCACGAGCAGTACTTC. The variable domain in full, completed from reference TRBV7-9 and TRBJ2-7, reads DTGVSQNPRHKITKRGQNVTFRCDPISEHNRLYWYRQTLGQGPEFLTYFQNEAQLEKSRLLSDRFSAERPKGSFSTLEIQRTEQGDSAMYLCASSDATGSHEQYFGPGTRLTVT.

This clone showed up just once. This chain links TRBV30 with TRBJ1-2; D may be TRBD1 (5 bases). This CDR3 is 14 amino acids long. Germline assignment: CDR1 GTSNPN and CDR2 SVGIG (reference sequence). V lost 2 bases to trimming and J lost 4 bases, with 14 bases between them. The CDR3 reads CAWSTLGRSYGYTF. The CDR3 DNA sequence: TGTGCCTGGAGTACCCTGGGGCGGTCCTATGGCTACACCTTC.

The CDR3 DNA reads as TGTGCCAGCTCCGACAGGGGGTTCCATAATGAAAAACTGTTTTTT. Translated: CASSDRGFHNEKLFF. The rearrangement links TRBV27 to TRBJ1-4, with 9 bases that match TRBD1. V shed 8 bases, J shed 4 bases, and the junction held 8 bases outside the gene matches. The CDR3 sequence is 15 residues long. Germline values: CDR1 MNHEY, CDR2 SMNVEV (reference sequence).

A remark on this clone: A junction boundary mismatches the germline segment, possibly from a read error. The chain joins TRBV6-6 to TRBJ2-7; 7 bases fit TRBD1. The germline gives CDR1 MNHNY, CDR2 SVGAGI (reference sequence). The CDR3 length is 12 residues. The CDR3 DNA follows: TGTGCCAGCAGTTACGAGGCAGGGGGTTTCAACTTC. Translating gives CASSYEAGGFNF.

This chain uses TRBV30 with TRBJ2-7; D might be TRBD1 (5 bases). Trimming removed 5 bases from V and 3 bases from J, with 8 bases in between. Per the germline V gene, CDR1 is GTSNPN and CDR2 is SVGIG (reference sequence). The CDR3 runs 11 residues. CDR3 amino acids: CAWGRDYEQYF. DNA for the CDR3: TGTGCCTGGGGCAGGGACTACGAGCAGTACTTC.

The rearrangement joins TRBV5-8 to TRBJ2-3; D is perhaps TRBD2 (7 bases). Germline V gene data show CDR1 as SGHTS and CDR2 as YDEGEE. The CDR3 spans 15 residues. Trimming removed 2 bases from V and 3 bases from J, with 13 bases in between. The CDR3 protein is CASSLEGGWTDTQYF. CDR3 nucleotide sequence: TGTGCCAGCAGCTTAGAGGGGGGGTGGACAGATACGCAGTATTTT.

Here the CDR3 reads CATREGVGETQYF. As DNA, the CDR3 is TGTGCCACCCGTGAGGGAGTGGGAGAGACCCAGTACTTC. The chain employs TRBV10-3 and TRBJ2-5; possibly TRBD2 for D (5 bases). Trimming cost V 10 bases and J 4 bases, with 16 bases left between them. The CDR3 spans 13 residues. Germline-derived CDR1 and CDR2 are ENHRY and SYGVKD.

The chain joins TRBV28 to TRBJ1-2; D uncertain. CDR3 length equals 11 residues. Germline CDR1 is MDHEN and CDR2 is SYDVKM. CDR3 loop: CATAPDNGYTF. The CDR3 coding sequence is TGTGCTACCGCACCAGACAATGGCTACACCTTC.